These 27 T cell receptor beta chains were all obtained from the same sample, sequenced in a study of blood T cell repertoires in COVID-19. Data came from immunoSEQ multiplex PCR; TCRdb stores just in-frame clones and leaves some out. The sample has 200,000 to 300,000 clones, around 86% seen once. What was sequenced was peripheral blood. These receptors originate from a woman younger than 45 who had recovered from COVID-19.

CDR3: CASSQEAGATIYF. CDR3 DNA sequence: TGTGCCAGCAGCCAAGAAGCGGGGGCCACCATATATTTT. V is TRBV4-2 and J is TRBJ1-3; a possible D gene is TRBD1 (6 bases). Trimming removed 0 bases from V and 9 bases from J, with 9 bases in between. The CDR3 is 13 amino acids. The germline V gene encodes CDR1 LGHNA and CDR2 YNFKEQ.

In its sample, this clone was seen a few times. V usage is TRBV2 and J usage is TRBJ1-1; no reliable D call. V was cut by 6 bases and J by 7 bases, with 6 bases left in between. The CDR3 runs 10 residues. CDR1 is SNHLY and CDR2 is FYNNEI in the germline V gene. Here the CDR3 reads CASRRSEAFF. The CDR3 nucleotides read TGTGCCAGCAGACGGAGTGAAGCTTTCTTT.

The chain uses TRBV5-1 and TRBJ1-6; TRBD1 might be the D (6 bases). Germline CDR1 and CDR2: SGHRS and YFSETQ. The V end lost 0 bases, the J end lost 4 bases, and 11 bases lay between the germline ends. The CDR3 is 16 residues long. The CDR3 protein is CASSLAPQGYNSPLHF. In nucleotides, the CDR3 is TGCGCCAGCAGCTTGGCTCCACAGGGTTATAATTCACCCCTCCACTTT.

The V and J genes are TRBV18 and TRBJ2-1; D remains unclear. CDR1 is KGHSH and CDR2 is LQKENI in the germline V gene. The CDR3 loop spans 13 amino acids. The V and J ends lost 5 bases and 5 bases respectively, with 10 bases between them. The CDR3 bases are TGTGCCAGCTCATCCAGAAAAAACAATGAGCAGTTCTTC. It specifies CASSSRKNNEQFF.

The chain employs TRBV16 and TRBJ2-7, with TRBD1 as a possible D gene (6 bases). CDR3 size: 14 residues. V lost 3 bases and J lost 6, with 15 bases in between. Germline CDR1 reads KGHSY; CDR2 reads FQNENV. CDR3 sequence: CASSQNRVGGEQYF. CDR3 DNA sequence: TGTGCCAGCAGCCAGAACAGGGTTGGGGGCGAGCAGTACTTC.

The chain joins TRBV7-6 to TRBJ2-7; possibly TRBD1 for D (5 bases). The CDR3 sequence is 17 residues long. V was pared by 5 bases and J by 3 bases, with 23 bases between. CDR1 SGHVS and CDR2 FNYEAQ come from the germline V gene. CDR3 residues: CASSLLAGGAFLYEQYF. DNA for the CDR3: TGTGCCAGCAGCCTCCTGGCCGGTGGGGCTTTTCTCTACGAGCAGTACTTC.

V is TRBV18 and J is TRBJ1-6; tentatively, D is TRBD1 (6 bases). Germline V gives CDR1 KGHSH, CDR2 LQKENI. There are 16 residues in the CDR3. V lost 2 bases and J 5 bases, leaving 13 bases between the germline ends. Here the CDR3 DNA reads TGTGCCAGCTCACCAAGGACAGCTCAGAATAATTCACCCCTCCACTTT. Translation gives CASSPRTAQNNSPLHF.

V is TRBV6-2 or TRBV6-3 and J is TRBJ2-7, with 9 nucleotides matching TRBD1. Trimming took 2 bases from V and 3 from J; bases not matched to a gene: 14. The CDR3 runs to 18 residues. CDR1 is MNHEY, CDR2 SVGEGT, per germline. This chain's CDR3 is CASSYLYRGDRAYYEQYF. The CDR3 bases are TGTGCCAGCAGTTACCTTTACCGGGGGGACAGGGCCTACTACGAGCAGTACTTC.

This chain connects TRBV14 to TRBJ1-1; a possible D gene is TRBD1 (5 bases). Germline V gene lookup returns CDR1 SGHDN and CDR2 FVKESK. The length of the CDR3 is 14 residues. Trimming shortened V by 4 bases and J by 2 bases, and 11 bases separated the two germline ends. CDR3 nucleotide sequence: TGTGCCAGCAGCCCGAGCAGGGCAAACACTGAAGCTTTCTTT. It is translated as CASSPSRANTEAFF.

The V gene is TRBV19, the J gene TRBJ2-1, with 8 bases identical to TRBD1. Trimming cost V 5 bases and J 1 base; bases outside gene matches: 7. Looked up from germline, CDR1 is LNHDA and CDR2 is SQIVND (reference sequence). This CDR3 has 16 residues. The CDR3 spells CASSLAGTGSYNEQFF. In nucleotides, the CDR3 is TGTGCCAGTAGTCTCGCCGGGACAGGTTCCTACAATGAGCAGTTCTTC.

J is TRBJ1-5 and V is TRBV2; TRBD1 matches at 7 bases. The V and J ends lost 6 bases and 0 bases, in that order; junction bases with no gene match: 5. Germline values: CDR1 SNHLY, CDR2 FYNNEI. This CDR3 is 15 amino acids long. The CDR3 sequence is CASSPQGISNQPQHF. The CDR3 DNA follows: TGTGCCAGCAGCCCACAGGGGATTAGCAATCAGCCCCAGCATTTT.

The V and J genes are TRBV19 and TRBJ1-1; D gene uncertain. CDR1 is LNHDA, CDR2 SQIVND, per germline (reference sequence). Trimming stripped 3 bases from V and 4 bases from J, with 12 bases between. The CDR3 consists of 14 residues. CDR3 residues: CASSIPQESTEAFF. CDR3 DNA sequence: TGTGCCAGTAGTATCCCTCAGGAAAGCACTGAAGCTTTCTTT. Full variable domain (rest looked up from reference TRBV19 and TRBJ1-1): DGGITQSPKYLFRKEGQNVTLSCEQNLNHDAMYWYRQDPGQGLRLIYYSQIVNDFQKGDIAEGYSVSREKKESFPLTVTSAQKNPTAFYLCASSIPQESTEAFFGQGTRLTVV.

V gene TRBV27 combines with J gene TRBJ2-7, with 13 nucleotides matching TRBD2. Per germline, CDR1 MNHEY and CDR2 SMNVEV (reference sequence). V was pared by 0 bases and J by 0 bases, with 8 bases of the junction left unmatched. This CDR3 has 19 amino acids. The chain's CDR3 is CASSLSVGLAGVHSYEQYF. The DNA of the CDR3 is TGTGCCAGCAGTTTATCGGTCGGACTAGCGGGGGTCCACTCCTACGAGCAGTACTTC.

V and J are TRBV6-5 and TRBJ2-5; TRBD2 matches at 7 bases. The length of the CDR3 is 14 residues. Looked up from germline, CDR1 is MNHEY and CDR2 is SVGAGI. Trimming at V came to 6 bases and at J to 5 bases, leaving 9 bases not matched to a gene. CDR3 coding DNA: TGTGCCAGCAGAGTCGGCGGGGGTGTGGAGACCCAGTACTTC. Translated: CASRVGGGVETQYF.

This CDR3 reads CASSLDKRNTEAFF. Written as DNA, the CDR3 is TGTGCCAGCAGCTTGGACAAGCGTAACACTGAAGCTTTCTTT. The genes are TRBV7-9 and TRBJ1-1; a possible D gene is TRBD1 (5 bases). The CDR3 runs to 14 residues. CDR1 is SEHNR and CDR2 is FQNEAQ in the germline V gene (reference sequence). Trimming left V 3 bases short and J 2 bases short, with 10 bases between. The whole variable domain, remainder taken from reference TRBV7-9 and TRBJ1-1, is DTGVSQNPRHKITKRGQNVTFRCDPISEHNRLYWYRQTLGQGPEFLTYFQNEAQLEKSRLLSDRFSAERPKGSFSTLEIQRTEQGDSAMYLCASSLDKRNTEAFFGQGTRLTVV.

This rearrangement joins TRBV11-2 to TRBJ1-4, with D tentatively TRBD1 (6 bases). Trimming shortened V by 5 bases and J by 4 bases, and 14 bases separated the two germline ends. CDR3 length equals 15 residues. Germline CDR1 and CDR2: SGHAT and FQNNGV. For the CDR3, the DNA is TGTGCCAGCAGCCCAGGGAGGGGGTATAATGAAAAACTGTTTTTT. Protein product: CASSPGRGYNEKLFF.

The genes are TRBV7-2 and TRBJ2-7, with TRBD1 matching 11 bases. The CDR3 has 15 residues. V lost 4 bases to trimming and J lost 0 bases; unmatched junction nucleotides: 2. The V gene's germline CDR1 is SGHTA and CDR2 FQGNSA. The CDR3 protein is CASSSDRGHSYEQYF. As DNA, the CDR3 is TGTGCCAGCAGCTCGGACAGGGGGCACTCCTACGAGCAGTACTTC.

The genes are TRBV2 and TRBJ1-1; D not certain. Deletions cut 3 bases from V and 5 bases from J, with 7 bases between. CDR3 length: 12 residues. In germline, CDR1 is SNHLY, CDR2 FYNNEI. The CDR3 DNA reads as TGTGCCAGCAGTGACCAACATACTGAAGCTTTCTTT. Protein: CASSDQHTEAFF.

The CDR3: CSASNDRDNEKLFF. The CDR3 bases are TGCAGCGCTAGCAACGACAGAGATAATGAAAAACTGTTTTTT. The chain uses TRBV29-1 and TRBJ1-4; TRBD1 might be the D (5 bases). V was shortened by 7 bases and J by 4 bases, with 16 bases between the two germline ends. The CDR3 totals 14 residues. Germline CDR1 and CDR2: SQVTM and ANQGSEA.

This clone was detected only once. The chain combines TRBV19 with TRBJ1-2, with 7 positions matching TRBD1. V lost 3 bases, J lost 3 bases, and 4 bases stayed unmatched. Germline V gives CDR1 LNHDA, CDR2 SQIVND (reference sequence). CDR3 length: 14 residues. The CDR3 reads CASSMFQGDYGYTF. The CDR3 DNA reads TGTGCCAGTAGTATGTTTCAGGGGGACTATGGCTACACCTTC.

The chain has TRBV2 and TRBJ2-1; unclear D gene. CDR3 size: 13 residues. CDR1 is SNHLY and CDR2 is FYNNEI in the germline V gene. Trimming shortened V by 1 base and J by 10 bases, and 11 bases separated the two germline ends. The CDR3 loop is CASSEGAVGEQFF. The CDR3 nucleotides read TGTGCCAGCAGTGAAGGGGCAGTGGGCGAGCAGTTCTTC.

The CDR3: CASSLRDPLRVTQYF. CDR3 sequence (DNA): TGTGCCAGCAGCTTGCGTGACCCGCTGAGGGTGACCCAGTACTTC. This chain links TRBV5-6 with TRBJ2-5; TRBD2 might be the D (5 bases). Deletions cut 1 base from V and 7 bases from J, with 17 bases between. The germline V gene has CDR1 SGHDT and CDR2 YYEEEE. CDR3 length: 15 amino acids. Using reference TRBV5-6 and TRBJ2-5 for the parts outside the CDR3, the full variable domain is DAGVTQSPTHLIKTRGQQVTLRCSPKSGHDTVSWYQQALGQGPQFIFQYYEEEERQRGNFPDRFSGHQFPNYSSELNVNALLLGDSALYLCASSLRDPLRVTQYFGPGTRLLVL.

V usage is TRBV12-5 and J usage is TRBJ1-2; unclear D gene. The length of the CDR3 is 13 residues. CDR1 and CDR2 from the germline V gene are LGHNT and FRNRAP. Deletions cut 4 bases from V and 2 bases from J, with 8 bases between. The CDR3 is CASGYEGNYGYTF. The CDR3 nucleotides read TGTGCTAGTGGTTACGAGGGCAACTATGGCTACACCTTC.

CDR3 residues: CASSILTNEKLFF. In DNA, the CDR3 is TGTGCCAGCAGCATCCTAACTAATGAAAAACTGTTTTTT. The chain is built from TRBV11-2 and TRBJ1-4, with D uncertain. Germline V gene sequence: CDR1 SGHAT, CDR2 FQNNGV. CDR3 size: 13 residues. Deletions cut 5 bases from V and 1 base from J, with 5 bases between.

The chain uses TRBV5-4 and TRBJ2-5; D is possibly TRBD1 (5 bases). V shed 3 bases and J shed 3 bases, with 12 bases lying between them. The CDR3 is made up of 14 amino acids. Germline CDR1 is SGHNT and CDR2 is YYREEE (reference sequence). The CDR3 DNA sequence: TGTGCCAGCAGCTCGAAAGACAGTGAAGAGACCCAGTACTTC. Translation: CASSSKDSEETQYF.

The genes are TRBV10-3 and TRBJ2-3; the D gene is possibly TRBD2 (6 bases). Germline CDR1 is ENHRY and CDR2 is SYGVKD. This CDR3 has 15 amino acids. The ends were cut back, 2 bases at V and 0 bases at J, with 9 bases in the middle. The CDR3: CAISERGSSTDTQYF. Here the CDR3 DNA reads TGTGCCATCAGTGAGCGGGGGTCGAGCACAGATACGCAGTATTTT.

The chain carries TRBV7-6 and TRBJ2-5; 13 positions match TRBD2. With V trimmed by 2 bases and J by 3 bases, 12 bases remained unmatched. This CDR3 comprises 19 residues. Germline V gives CDR1 SGHVS, CDR2 FNYEAQ. The CDR3 sequence: CASSLLGKTSGGDKETQYF. In nucleotides, the CDR3 is TGTGCCAGCAGCTTACTAGGGAAAACTAGCGGGGGGGACAAAGAGACCCAGTACTTC.